A single sample is the source of the 30 T cell receptor beta chains below, sequenced in a study of T cell responses to AZD1222 COVID-19 vaccine. Profiling relied on immunoSEQ multiplex PCR, and the TCRdb table lists in-frame clones only, not all of them. The sample shows 68,000 or so clones, about 80% of them seen only once. Material: peripheral blood, obtained on day 0 of AZD1222 vaccination. The receptors were sampled from an adult in good health.

This chain connects TRBV3-1 (or the pseudogene TRBV3-2) to TRBJ1-3, with D unclear. This CDR3 has 12 residues. The V gene's germline CDR1 is LGHDT and CDR2 YNNKEL (reference sequence). V was shortened by 5 bases and J by 3 bases, with 5 bases between the two germline ends. CDR3 protein: CASSSGGNTIYF. The CDR3 nucleotides read TGTGCCAGCAGCTCCGGTGGAAACACCATATATTTT.

The chain links TRBV9 to TRBJ2-3; 8 positions agree with TRBD2. The CDR3 runs to 17 residues. V shed 0 bases and J 2 bases; nucleotides not matched to a gene: 8. Germline V gene lookup returns CDR1 SGDLS and CDR2 YYNGEE. CDR3 sequence: CASSVALERGNTDTQYF. Here the CDR3 DNA reads TGTGCCAGCAGCGTAGCTCTTGAGCGGGGGAACACAGATACGCAGTATTTT. Together with reference TRBV9 and TRBJ2-3, the CDR3 gives the full variable domain: DSGVTQTPKHLITATGQRVTLRCSPRSGDLSVYWYQQSLDQGLQFLIQYYNGEERAKGNILERFSAQQFPDLHSELNLSSLELGDSALYFCASSVALERGNTDTQYFGPGTRLTVL.

This chain uses TRBV18 with TRBJ1-5; 7 nucleotides agree with TRBD1. The CDR3 totals 14 residues. Germline V CDR1 and CDR2: KGHSH, LQKENI. V was clipped by 5 bases and J by 8 bases; unmatched bases: 9. The CDR3: CASSGQGDSEPQHF. The CDR3 nucleotides read TGTGCCAGCTCAGGGCAGGGGGACTCTGAGCCCCAGCATTTT.

The chain uses TRBV16 and TRBJ2-3; TRBD2 agrees at 8 bases. The J segment lost 3 bases and the V segment lost 4 bases, leaving 15 bases of the junction unmatched. CDR1 is KGHSY, CDR2 FQNENV, per germline. This CDR3 is built from 18 residues. CDR3 residues: CASSPLGGGERLTDTQYF. The DNA of the CDR3 is TGTGCCAGCAGCCCCCTCGGGGGGGGTGAGCGTCTAACAGATACGCAGTATTTT.

The chain employs TRBV7-8 and TRBJ2-3, with D perhaps TRBD2 (6 bases). Trimming removed 4 bases at V and 0 bases at J, with 14 bases between. Germline assignment: CDR1 SGHVS and CDR2 FQNEAQ. CDR3 size: 16 residues. The CDR3 nucleotides are TGTGCCAGCAGCTCAACGGGAGCCGCGAGCACAGATACGCAGTATTTT. Its translation: CASSSTGAASTDTQYF.

The chain has TRBV11-3 and TRBJ1-1; 10 bases map to TRBD1. V was clipped by 5 bases and J by 7 bases; unmatched bases: 10. CDR1 and CDR2 (germline): SGHNT, YENEEA. CDR3 length: 15 amino acids. The CDR3 loop is CASSGGQGSGYEAFF. CDR3 sequence (DNA): TGTGCCAGCAGCGGGGGACAGGGGAGCGGGTATGAAGCTTTCTTT.

The rearrangement links TRBV19 to TRBJ1-5; 8 nucleotides line up with TRBD1. Germline V gives CDR1 LNHDA, CDR2 SQIVND (reference sequence). Trimming took 9 bases from V and 9 from J; bases not matched to a gene: 13. This CDR3 has 14 amino acids. The CDR3 nucleotides are TGTGCCAGCAAAGACAGGGGTTTGGCGGCGCCCCAGCATTTT. Its protein is CASKDRGLAAPQHF.

This chain links TRBV9 with TRBJ1-2, with D possibly being TRBD1 (5 bases). V dropped 0 bases and J dropped 7 bases, with 13 bases sitting between them. This CDR3 is 14 amino acids long. Looked up from germline, CDR1 is SGDLS and CDR2 is YYNGEE. This chain's CDR3 is CASSVGGEPSGYTF. The CDR3 bases are TGTGCCAGCAGCGTAGGAGGGGAGCCAAGTGGCTACACCTTC.

This clone appeared a single time. CDR3 sequence: CASSLGQGGGNNEQFF. Here the CDR3 DNA reads TGTGCCAGCAGCTTAGGTCAGGGTGGGGGTAACAATGAGCAGTTCTTC. The genes are TRBV11-2 and TRBJ2-1, with D perhaps being TRBD1 or TRBD2 (5 bases each). Germline loops: CDR1 SGHAT, CDR2 FQNNGV. This CDR3 spans 16 amino acids. Trimming shortened V by 1 base and J by 5 bases, and 15 bases separated the two germline ends.

V gene TRBV4-1 combines with J gene TRBJ1-2, with D unresolved. From germline, CDR1 is MGHRA and CDR2 YSYEKL. Deletions cut 2 bases from V and 4 bases from J, with 20 bases between. The CDR3 has 17 amino acids. The CDR3 loop is CASSQIDLGLGLYGYTF. In nucleotides, the CDR3 is TGCGCCAGCAGCCAAATCGATCTGGGTTTAGGTCTCTATGGCTACACCTTC.

This clone was counted a few times. The genes are TRBV6-1 and TRBJ1-2; 7 bases match TRBD1. Germline CDR1 MNHNS, CDR2 SASEGT. The CDR3 runs 15 residues. Losses at the gene ends were 1 base for V and 4 bases for J; bases not matched to a gene: 6. CDR3 sequence: CASSEGLGQIYGYTF. The DNA for the CDR3 is TGTGCCAGCAGTGAAGGGTTGGGACAGATCTATGGCTACACCTTC.

The chain couples TRBV11-3 to TRBJ2-3; 7 bases line up with TRBD2. The CDR3 runs 14 residues. Germline lookup yields CDR1 SGHNT and CDR2 YENEEA. V shed 7 bases and J 0 bases; nucleotides not matched to a gene: 4. The CDR3 sequence is CASNRGVSTDTQYF. Here the CDR3 DNA reads TGTGCCAGCAATCGGGGGGTTAGCACAGATACGCAGTATTTT.

The chain carries TRBV5-1 and TRBJ1-5; no clear D. The CDR3 covers 14 residues. Germline V gene lookup returns CDR1 SGHRS and CDR2 YFSETQ. V lost 4 bases, J lost 5 bases, and 13 bases lay in between. CDR3 amino acids: CASSPGSGHQPQHF. The CDR3 nucleotides are TGCGCCAGCAGCCCAGGTTCCGGTCATCAGCCCCAGCATTTT.

This CDR3 reads CASSPPGREQYF. DNA of the CDR3: TGTGCCAGCAGCCCCCCAGGTCGCGAGCAGTACTTC. The chain recombines TRBV3-1 (or the pseudogene TRBV3-2) with TRBJ2-7; D call uncertain. Germline-derived CDR1 and CDR2 are LGHDT and YNNKEL (reference sequence). V gave up 4 bases and J gave up 6 bases, with 10 bases separating them. The CDR3 extends over 12 amino acids.

The chain carries TRBV19 and TRBJ1-2, with 8 bases matching TRBD1. CDR3 length: 14 amino acids. Germline assignment: CDR1 LNHDA and CDR2 SQIVND (reference sequence). V trimming: 5 bases; J trimming: 6 bases; junction bases outside the gene matches: 8. This CDR3 is CASSVRTGHNGYTF. CDR3 coding DNA: TGTGCCAGTAGTGTAAGGACAGGGCATAATGGCTACACCTTC.

By sample share, this clone is medium-sized (0.01 to 0.1%). The genes are TRBV14 and TRBJ1-1; 7 bases map to TRBD1. The germline gives CDR1 SGHDN, CDR2 FVKESK. Trimming took 6 bases from V and 2 from J; bases not matched to a gene: 9. The CDR3 consists of 15 residues. The CDR3 loop is CASRQRDSGNTEAFF. The CDR3 DNA reads TGTGCCAGCAGACAAAGGGACAGCGGAAACACTGAAGCTTTCTTT.

The chain carries TRBV5-6 and TRBJ2-7; D not certain. CDR1 is SGHDT and CDR2 is YYEEEE in the germline V gene. The length of the CDR3 is 13 residues. The V gene lost 4 bases and the J gene lost 1 base, with 9 bases spanning the gap. CDR3 loop: CASSMGPSYEQYF. In DNA form, the CDR3 reads TGTGCCAGCAGCATGGGCCCGTCCTACGAGCAGTACTTC. Using reference TRBV5-6 and TRBJ2-7 for the parts outside the CDR3, the full variable domain is DAGVTQSPTHLIKTRGQQVTLRCSPKSGHDTVSWYQQALGQGPQFIFQYYEEEERQRGNFPDRFSGHQFPNYSSELNVNALLLGDSALYLCASSMGPSYEQYFGPGTRLTVT.

The gene calls are TRBV5-1 and TRBJ2-5; no clear D gene. With 0 bases removed from V and 4 bases from J, the gap between germline ends came to 13 bases. The CDR3 totals 15 residues. The germline gives CDR1 SGHRS, CDR2 YFSETQ. CDR3 loop: CASSLASGIGETQYF. The CDR3 region has the DNA TGCGCCAGCAGCTTGGCCTCTGGGATCGGAGAGACCCAGTACTTC.

The chain has TRBV12-3 or TRBV12-4 and TRBJ2-2; 7 bases match TRBD1. The ends lost 6 bases at V and 9 bases at J; junction bases unmatched: 4. CDR3 length: 12 amino acids. CDR3 coding DNA: TGTGCCAGCAGACCGACAGGGTGGGAGCTGTTTTTT. It specifies CASRPTGWELFF.

J is TRBJ2-3 and V is TRBV2; D not certain. The germline CDR1 and CDR2 sequences are SNHLY and FYNNEI. V was shortened by 6 bases and J by 6 bases, with 10 bases between the two germline ends. There are 12 residues in the CDR3. The CDR3 DNA reads as TGTGCCAGCAGCTATTGGGGTGATACGCAGTATTTT. Amino acid sequence: CASSYWGDTQYF.

The chain couples TRBV19 to TRBJ1-4; tentatively, D is TRBD1 (5 bases). CDR3 length equals 14 residues. V lost 6 bases and J lost 0, with 8 bases in between. Germline V gives CDR1 LNHDA, CDR2 SQIVND (reference sequence). CDR3 loop: CASRTVSTNEKLFF. In nucleotides, the CDR3 is TGTGCCAGTAGGACAGTCTCAACTAATGAAAAACTGTTTTTT.

This chain connects TRBV4-3 to TRBJ2-3, with D perhaps TRBD1 (7 bases). The CDR3 covers 16 residues. Looked up from germline, CDR1 is LGHNA and CDR2 is YSLEER. With 3 bases removed from V and 6 bases from J, the gap between germline ends came to 19 bases. DNA of the CDR3: TGCGCCAGCAGCCAGGCCTTAACAGGGGCGGGGGATACGCAGTATTTT. This translates into CASSQALTGAGDTQYF.

CDR3 in DNA: TGTGCCAGTACGTCAGACGCCAATCAGCCCCAGCATTTT. It codes for CASTSDANQPQHF. The chain uses TRBV19 and TRBJ1-5; no firm D call. Trimming removed 7 bases at V and 3 bases at J, with 10 bases between. The CDR3 sequence is 13 residues long. Germline values: CDR1 LNHDA, CDR2 SQIVND (reference sequence).

V is TRBV16 and J is TRBJ2-1, with D maybe TRBD1 (7 bases). Trimming stripped 3 bases from V and 10 bases from J, with 13 bases between. Germline loops: CDR1 KGHSY, CDR2 FQNENV. This CDR3 region has 13 residues. CDR3 bases: TGTGCCAGCAGCCAGGGGGGACAGCCCGAGCAGTTCTTC. Protein: CASSQGGQPEQFF.

The chain is built from TRBV30 and TRBJ2-2; no clear D gene. CDR1 and CDR2 from the germline V gene are GTSNPN and SVGIG (reference sequence). V lost 2 bases and J 5 bases, leaving 12 bases between the germline ends. This CDR3 has 14 amino acids. CDR3: CAWSTTTTTGELFF. The CDR3 DNA follows: TGTGCCTGGAGTACAACTACCACAACCGGGGAGCTGTTTTTT.

This chain connects TRBV27 to TRBJ1-2; 10 bases line up with TRBD1. V gave up 4 bases and J gave up 3 bases; unmatched junction bases: 2. CDR1 MNHEY and CDR2 SMNVEV come from the germline V gene (reference sequence). This CDR3 comprises 14 residues. The CDR3 region has the DNA TGTGCCAGCAGTTCCGGGACAGGGGACTATGGCTACACCTTC. Amino acid sequence: CASSSGTGDYGYTF.

This clone has only one observation. The genes are TRBV29-1 and TRBJ1-5, with 10 bases lining up with TRBD1. The V gene end was trimmed by 6 bases and the J gene end by 8 bases; junction bases not matched to a gene: 10. Germline CDR1 SQVTM, CDR2 ANQGSEA. The CDR3 is 14 amino acids. In DNA form, the CDR3 reads TGCAGCGTACAAAGCGGGACAGGGGAGGAGCCCCAGCATTTT. Protein: CSVQSGTGEEPQHF.

This clone was counted between two and nine times. The chain joins TRBV28 to TRBJ1-1; D call uncertain. This CDR3 contains 15 residues. CDR1 MDHEN and CDR2 SYDVKM come from the germline V gene. V was clipped by 3 bases and J by 3 bases, with 14 bases between them. The DNA of the CDR3 is TGTGCCAGCAGTTTTCTCTCGCGCAGGTACACTGAAGCTTTCTTT. Translating gives CASSFLSRRYTEAFF.

This rearrangement joins TRBV3-1 (or the pseudogene TRBV3-2) to TRBJ2-7, with TRBD2 matching over 11 bases. After removal of 6 bases from V and 3 bases from J, the junction contained 4 bases not matched to a gene. CDR1 and CDR2 (germline): LGHDT, YNNKEL (reference sequence). This CDR3 is 14 amino acids long. The CDR3 nucleotides are TGTGCCAGCAGACCTACTAGCGGGGGCTACGAGCAGTACTTC. Protein: CASRPTSGGYEQYF.

This sequence joins TRBV19 and TRBJ1-2; D unresolved. Looked up from germline, CDR1 is LNHDA and CDR2 is SQIVND (reference sequence). This CDR3 region has 12 residues. Trimming took off 6 bases at V and 2 bases at J, with 7 bases between the two ends. The CDR3 DNA reads TGTGCCAGTAGCCTCGTAAACTATGGCTACACCTTC. This sequence encodes CASSLVNYGYTF.